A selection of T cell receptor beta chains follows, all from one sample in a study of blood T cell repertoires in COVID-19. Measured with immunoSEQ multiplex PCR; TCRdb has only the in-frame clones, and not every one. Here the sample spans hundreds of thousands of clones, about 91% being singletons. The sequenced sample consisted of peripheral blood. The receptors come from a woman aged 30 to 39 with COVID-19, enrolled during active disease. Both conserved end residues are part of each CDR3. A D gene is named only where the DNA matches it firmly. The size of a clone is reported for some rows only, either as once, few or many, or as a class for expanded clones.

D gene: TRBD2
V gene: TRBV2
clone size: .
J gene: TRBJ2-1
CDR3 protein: CASSEVAGEVWDEQFF
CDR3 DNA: TGTGCCAGCAGTGAGGTGGCGGGAGAGGTCTGGGATGAGCAGTTCTTC

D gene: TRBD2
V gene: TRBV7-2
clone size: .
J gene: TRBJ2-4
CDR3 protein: CASSPPARGGVKNIQYF
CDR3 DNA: TGTGCCAGCAGCCCGCCCGCCCGGGGAGGGGTCAAAAACATTCAGTACTTC

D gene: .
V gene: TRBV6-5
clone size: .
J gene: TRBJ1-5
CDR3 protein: CASSYSRVAVEPQHF
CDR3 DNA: TGTGCCAGCAGTTACTCGAGAGTTGCCGTCGAGCCCCAGCATTTT

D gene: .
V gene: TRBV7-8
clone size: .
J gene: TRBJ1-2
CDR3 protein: CASSLAHGNYGYTF
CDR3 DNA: TGTGCCAGCAGCTTAGCGCACGGGAACTATGGCTACACCTTC

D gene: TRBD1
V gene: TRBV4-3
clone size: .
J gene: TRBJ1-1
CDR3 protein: CASAGTENTEAFF
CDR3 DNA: TGCGCCAGCGCCGGGACAGAGAACACTGAAGCTTTCTTT

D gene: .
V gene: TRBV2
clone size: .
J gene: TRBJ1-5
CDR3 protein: CASTLTANDNQPQHF
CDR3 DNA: TGTGCCAGCACCTTGACAGCCAACGACAATCAGCCCCAGCATTTT

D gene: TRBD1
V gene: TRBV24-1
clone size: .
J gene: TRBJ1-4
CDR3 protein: CATSDPPGQGQGEKLFF
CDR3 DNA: TGTGCCACCAGTGACCCCCCGGGACAGGGGCAGGGGGAAAAACTGTTTTTT

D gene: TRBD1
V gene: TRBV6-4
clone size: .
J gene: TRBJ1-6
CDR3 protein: CASSATGNNSPLHF
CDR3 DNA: TGTGCCAGCAGCGCGACAGGGAATAATTCACCCCTCCACTTT

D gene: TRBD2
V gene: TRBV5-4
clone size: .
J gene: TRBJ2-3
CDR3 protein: CASSQSGSRSTDTQYF
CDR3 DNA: TGTGCCAGCAGCCAGAGCGGGAGTCGGAGTACAGATACGCAGTATTTT

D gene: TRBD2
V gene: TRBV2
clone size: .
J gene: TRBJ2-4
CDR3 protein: CASGASGGAPPGIQYF
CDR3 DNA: TGTGCCAGCGGCGCTAGCGGGGGGGCCCCCCCAGGCATTCAGTACTTC

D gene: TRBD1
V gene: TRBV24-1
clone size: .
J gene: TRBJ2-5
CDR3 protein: CATGTGTGVGQYF
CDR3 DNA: TGTGCCACCGGCACCGGGACAGGTGTTGGTCAGTACTTC

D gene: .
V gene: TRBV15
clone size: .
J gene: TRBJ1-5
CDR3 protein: CATSGPGVNQPQHF
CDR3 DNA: TGTGCCACCAGCGGGCCGGGGGTTAATCAGCCCCAGCATTTT

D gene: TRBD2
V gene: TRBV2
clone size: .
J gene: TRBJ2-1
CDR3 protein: CASSSWGGEHEQFF
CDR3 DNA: TGTGCCAGCAGTTCGTGGGGAGGGGAACATGAGCAGTTCTTC

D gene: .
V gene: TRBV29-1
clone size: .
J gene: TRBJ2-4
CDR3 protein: CSVGSWGPAKNIQYF
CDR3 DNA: TGCAGCGTTGGCTCTTGGGGGCCGGCCAAAAACATTCAGTACTTC

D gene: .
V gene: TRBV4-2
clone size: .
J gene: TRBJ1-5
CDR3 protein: CASSQVVAAGEQHF
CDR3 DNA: TGTGCCAGCAGCCAAGTTGTGGCCGCTGGTGAACAGCATTTT

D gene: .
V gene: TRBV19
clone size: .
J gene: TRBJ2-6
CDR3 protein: CASRNTAGANVLTF
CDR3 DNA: TGTGCCAGTAGAAATACGGCTGGGGCCAACGTCCTGACTTTC

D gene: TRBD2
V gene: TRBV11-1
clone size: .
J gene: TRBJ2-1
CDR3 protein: CASSLGLGDYYNEQFF
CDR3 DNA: TGTGCCAGCAGCTTAGGCTTGGGGGACTATTACAATGAGCAGTTCTTC

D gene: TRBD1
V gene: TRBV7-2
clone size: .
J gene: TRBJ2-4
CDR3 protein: CASSSDRELNIQYF
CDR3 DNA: TGTGCCAGCAGCTCCGACAGGGAATTAAACATTCAGTACTTC

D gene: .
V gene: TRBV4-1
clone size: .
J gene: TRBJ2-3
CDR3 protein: CASSQDLRRHKETDTQYF
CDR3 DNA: TGCGCCAGCAGCCAAGATCTGCGTCGCCACAAGGAGACAGATACGCAGTATTTT

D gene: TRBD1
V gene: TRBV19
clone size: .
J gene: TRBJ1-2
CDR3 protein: CASTRQGDYGYTF
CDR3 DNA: TGTGCCAGTACCAGACAGGGGGACTATGGCTACACCTTC

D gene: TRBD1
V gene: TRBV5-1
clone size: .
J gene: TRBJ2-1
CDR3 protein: CASSPQGATYNEQFF
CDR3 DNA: TGCGCCAGCAGCCCGCAGGGGGCTACCTACAATGAGCAGTTCTTC

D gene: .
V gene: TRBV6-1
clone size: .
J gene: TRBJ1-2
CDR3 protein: CASSEADSSNYGYTF
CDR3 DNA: TGTGCCAGCAGTGAAGCAGACAGTTCCAACTATGGCTACACCTTC

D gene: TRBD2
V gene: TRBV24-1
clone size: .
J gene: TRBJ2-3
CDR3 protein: CATRAGGTDTQYF
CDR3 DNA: TGTGCCACCAGGGCGGGAGGCACAGATACGCAGTATTTT

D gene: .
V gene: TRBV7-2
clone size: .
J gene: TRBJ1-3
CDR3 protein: CASSLSGTHGGNTIYF
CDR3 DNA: TGTGCCAGCAGCTTATCCGGGACACACGGTGGAAACACCATATATTTT

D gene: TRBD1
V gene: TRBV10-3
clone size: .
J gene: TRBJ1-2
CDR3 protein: CATRDRLAIYGYTF
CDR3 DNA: TGTGCCACTAGGGACAGACTTGCCATCTATGGCTACACCTTC

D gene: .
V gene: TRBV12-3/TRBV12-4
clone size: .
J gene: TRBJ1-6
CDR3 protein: CASSFQGYSPLHF
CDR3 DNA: TGTGCCAGCAGTTTTCAGGGTTATTCACCCCTCCACTTT

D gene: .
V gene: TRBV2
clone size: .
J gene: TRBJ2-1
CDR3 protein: CASSEGNPPGHEQFF
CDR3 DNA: TGTGCCAGCAGTGAGGGAAACCCTCCAGGGCATGAGCAGTTCTTC

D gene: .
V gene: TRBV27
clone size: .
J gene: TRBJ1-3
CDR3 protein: CASSRASGNTIYF
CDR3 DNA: TGTGCCAGCAGTCGAGCCTCTGGAAACACCATATATTTT

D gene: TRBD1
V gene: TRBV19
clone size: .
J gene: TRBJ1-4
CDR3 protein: CASRTGGDEKLFF
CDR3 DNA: TGTGCCAGCAGGACAGGGGGCGATGAAAAACTGTTTTTT

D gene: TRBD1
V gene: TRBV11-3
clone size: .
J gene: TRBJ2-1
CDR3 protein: CASSLGDRGYDEQFF
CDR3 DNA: TGTGCCAGCAGCTTAGGGGACAGGGGATACGATGAGCAGTTCTTC

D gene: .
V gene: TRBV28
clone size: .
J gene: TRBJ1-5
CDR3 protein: CASNRRRGFQPQHF
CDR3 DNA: TGTGCCAGCAACCGAAGGAGGGGATTTCAGCCCCAGCATTTT

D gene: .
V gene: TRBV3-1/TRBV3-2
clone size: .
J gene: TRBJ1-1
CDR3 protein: CASSQVSGVAFF
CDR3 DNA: TGTGCCAGCAGCCAAGTTTCAGGTGTAGCTTTCTTT

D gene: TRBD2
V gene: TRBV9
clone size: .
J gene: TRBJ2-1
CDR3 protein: CASSATGTSASNEQFF
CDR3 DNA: TGTGCCAGCAGCGCCACGGGGACTAGCGCCTCCAATGAGCAGTTCTTC

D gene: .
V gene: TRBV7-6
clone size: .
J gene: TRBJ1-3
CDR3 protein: CASSLSIRPRAGNTIYF
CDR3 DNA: TGTGCCAGCAGCTTAAGTATTCGGCCTCGGGCTGGAAACACCATATATTTT

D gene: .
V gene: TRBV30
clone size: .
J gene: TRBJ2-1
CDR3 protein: CAWSASGGSYNEQFF
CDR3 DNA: TGTGCCTGGAGTGCCTCGGGCGGGTCCTACAATGAGCAGTTCTTC

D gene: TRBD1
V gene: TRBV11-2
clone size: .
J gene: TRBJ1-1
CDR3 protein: CASSLQGARWDTEAFF
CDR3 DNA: TGTGCCAGCAGCTTACAGGGGGCGCGTTGGGACACTGAAGCTTTCTTT

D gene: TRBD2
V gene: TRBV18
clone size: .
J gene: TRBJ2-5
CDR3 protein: CASSPSSGGETQYF
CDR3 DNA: TGTGCCAGCTCGCCGTCTAGCGGAGGAGAGACCCAGTACTTC

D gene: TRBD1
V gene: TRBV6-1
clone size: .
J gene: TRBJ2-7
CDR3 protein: CASSETAGGYEQYF
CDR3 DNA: TGTGCCAGCAGTGAAACAGCAGGGGGATACGAGCAGTACTTC

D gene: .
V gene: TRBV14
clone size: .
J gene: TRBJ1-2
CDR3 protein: CASSETGRYGYTF
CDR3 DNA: TGTGCCAGCAGCGAAACAGGTCGGTATGGCTACACCTTC

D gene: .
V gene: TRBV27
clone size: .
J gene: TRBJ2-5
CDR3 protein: CASSLRVVEVETQYF
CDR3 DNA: TGTGCCAGCAGTTTACGTGTAGTAGAGGTGGAGACCCAGTACTTC

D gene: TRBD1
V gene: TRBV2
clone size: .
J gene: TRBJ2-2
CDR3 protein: CASSVQGAVGELFF
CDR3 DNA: TGTGCCAGCAGTGTACAGGGGGCAGTCGGGGAGCTGTTTTTT

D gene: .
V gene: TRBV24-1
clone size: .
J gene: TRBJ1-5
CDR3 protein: CAPGGGAGSNQPQHF
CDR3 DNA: TGTGCCCCCGGGGGGGGTGCGGGGTCCAATCAGCCCCAGCATTTT

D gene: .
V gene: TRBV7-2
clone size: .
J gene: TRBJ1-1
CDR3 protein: CASSYSTGLNTEAFF
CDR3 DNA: TGTGCCAGCAGCTATTCGACAGGTTTGAACACTGAAGCTTTCTTT

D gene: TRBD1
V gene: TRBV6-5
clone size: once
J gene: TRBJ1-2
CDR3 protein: CASSYGQAYGYTF
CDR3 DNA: TGTGCCAGCAGCTACGGACAGGCCTATGGCTACACCTTC

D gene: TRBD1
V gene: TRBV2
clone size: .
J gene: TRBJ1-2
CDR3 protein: CASSRDRGDYGYTF
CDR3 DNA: TGTGCCAGCAGCCGGGACAGGGGGGACTATGGCTACACCTTC